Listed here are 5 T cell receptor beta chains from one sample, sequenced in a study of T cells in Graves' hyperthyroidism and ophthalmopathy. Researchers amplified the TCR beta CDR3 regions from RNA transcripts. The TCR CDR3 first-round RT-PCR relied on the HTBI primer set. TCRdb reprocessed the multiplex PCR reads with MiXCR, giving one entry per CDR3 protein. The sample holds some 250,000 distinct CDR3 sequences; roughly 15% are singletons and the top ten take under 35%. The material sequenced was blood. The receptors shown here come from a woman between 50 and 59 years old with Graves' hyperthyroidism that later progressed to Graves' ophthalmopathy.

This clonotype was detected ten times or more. CDR3 sequence (DNA): TGCGCCAGCAGCTTGGGGCAGTATAGCAATCAGCCCCAGCATTTT. Protein sequence: CASSLGQYSNQPQHF. The chain recombines TRBV5-1 with TRBJ1-5; D is uncertain. V was cut by 0 bases and J by 0 bases, with 7 bases left in between. CDR1 is SGHRS, CDR2 YFSETQ, per germline. There are 15 residues in the CDR3.

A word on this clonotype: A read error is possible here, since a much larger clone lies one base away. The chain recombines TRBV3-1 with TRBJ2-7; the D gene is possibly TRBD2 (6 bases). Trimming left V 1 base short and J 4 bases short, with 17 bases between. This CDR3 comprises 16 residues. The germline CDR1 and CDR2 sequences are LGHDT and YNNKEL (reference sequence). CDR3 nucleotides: TGTGCCAGCAGCCAAGCGGGACTCTCGGAATCATACGAGCAGTACTTC. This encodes CASSQAGLSESYEQYF.

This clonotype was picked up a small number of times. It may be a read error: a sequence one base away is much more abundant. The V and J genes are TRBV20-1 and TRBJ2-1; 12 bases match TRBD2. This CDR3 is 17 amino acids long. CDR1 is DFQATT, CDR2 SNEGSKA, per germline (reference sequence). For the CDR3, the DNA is TGCAGTGCTGGCTCCGGACTAGCGGGAAACTCCTACAATGGGCAGTTCTTC. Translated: CSAGSGLAGNSYNGQFF.

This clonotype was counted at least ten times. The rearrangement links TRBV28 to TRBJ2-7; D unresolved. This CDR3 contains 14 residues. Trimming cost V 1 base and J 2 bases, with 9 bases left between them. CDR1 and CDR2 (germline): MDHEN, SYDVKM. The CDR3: CASSLSAAAYEQYF. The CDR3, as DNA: TGTGCCAGCAGTTTATCGGCAGCAGCCTACGAGCAGTACTTC.

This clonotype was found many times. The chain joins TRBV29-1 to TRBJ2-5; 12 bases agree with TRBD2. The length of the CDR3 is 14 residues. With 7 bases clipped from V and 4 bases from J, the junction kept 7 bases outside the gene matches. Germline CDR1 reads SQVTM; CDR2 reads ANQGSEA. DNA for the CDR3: TGCAGCGGAACTGGACTAGCGGGAAGAGAGACCCAGTACTTC. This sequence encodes CSGTGLAGRETQYF.